This TCR beta chain is drawn from a study of blood T cell repertoires in COVID-19 (TCRdb year 2020). About the study as a whole: Samples covering the acute and convalescent phases of COVID-19 were provided by collaborators in the United States, Italy and Spain. The material from the prospective study consisted of cDNA or gDNA derived from T cells, B-cell-depleted T cells, or PBMCs. The dataset comprised deeply sampled blood TCRbeta repertoires from subjects exposed to, actively infected with, or recovered from COVID-19. The repertoires were made available in a free public database intended to serve as a resource for research on the immune response to SARS-CoV-2. The samples were drawn from two sources: the first 160 participants of the ongoing ImmuneRACE study, and 1,254 subjects contributed by 6 global collaborators. Sample metadata almost always included a de-identified subject ID, COVID-19 status, age in years and sex. Where HLA class I and class II types were available, the types were taken from metadata supplied by the sample provider, not from assay-based typing.

The collaborating institutions used their own protocols to collect whole blood in K2EDTA tubes. For TCRbeta analysis, collaborator samples were shipped as frozen whole blood, as isolated PBMCs, or as DNA extracted from either sample type. Concerning this clone: Its antigen is unknown. Base qualities are not provided; no much larger clone lies one nucleotide away.

TCRbeta CDR3 regions were amplified from genomic DNA by means of the immunoSEQ Assay, a bias-controlled multiplex PCR. The original pipeline was this. The number of nucleated cells in each sample was estimated from the amplification of reference gene primers within the assay. To quantify the absolute abundance of each unique TCRbeta CDR3 rearrangement, sequence reads were collapsed and filtered. Productive Simpson clonality was computed per sample as the square root of Simpson's diversity index over productive rearrangements. TCRdb limited this immuneACCESS table to in-frame rearrangements with V and J called. A share of clones is missing; checked studies link under half to unresolved V genes, and the rest is unexplained. V and J calls and clone size are those listed in that table; D and trimming were worked out from the DNA. The sample profile shows roughly 260,000 clones; approximately 80% of them were found once. Nearly 5% of the sample comes from the top ten.

What the research found in general, with its limitations: Clinical and demographic metadata were provided uncurated, with the amount varying by source and participant.

The TCR was taken from a woman over 75 with active or convalescent COVID-19. Specimen: peripheral blood.

The CDR3: CASSQALGNRGADTQYF. At the DNA level, the sequence is TGTGCCAGCAGCCAAGCTCTCGGGAACAGGGGAGCAGATACGCAGTATTTT. The chain is made from TRBV3-1 (or the pseudogene TRBV3-2) and TRBJ2-3; 7 middle bases align to TRBD1. V is pruned by 1 base and J by 4 bases, leaving 11 bases of the junction without a gene match. The germline V gene (reference sequence) supplies CDR1 LGHDT and CDR2 YNNKEL. The CDR3 goes from the cysteine to the phenylalanine over 17 residues. Only the CDR3 region is kept as DNA, spanning 51 bases read in frame from base 1.